This record covers a single T cell receptor beta chain. Its specificity is unknown. This sample is part of a study of T cell responses to AZD1222 COVID-19 vaccine. Study-wide findings and caveats: In a largely white British group with more females than males, clonal diversity was possibly underestimated. The reported proportion of spike-specific TCRs targeting unmutated variant regions was nearly half.

Method: immunoSEQ multiplex PCR; TCRdb's copy keeps in-frame clones and lacks some. The sample comprises roughly 150,000 clones, roughly 85% of which are singletons, and 0.85% to 1.2% rests with the top ten. Between the trimmed V and J ends, which lost 2 bases and 12 bases, there was a span of 12 bases. This CDR3 contains 12 residues. Sequences were derived from peripheral blood, sampled 28 days after the second AZD1222 dose. This chain connects TRBV12-3 or TRBV12-4 to TRBJ2-3; D possibly uses TRBD1 or TRBD2 (6 bases each). The TCR comes from an adult who received the AZD1222 COVID-19 vaccine. CDR3 sequence reads: CASSLRRGEQYF. CDR3 DNA sequence: TGTGCCAGCAGTTTAAGGAGGGGGGAACAGTATTTT.